This T cell receptor beta chain originates from a study of blood T cells in healthy people across ages. Broader study findings: When one million T cells were used, diversity estimates were thought to be underestimates. Researchers report that TCR beta diversity correlated strongly with naive T cell percentage.

The V end was cut by 4 bases, the J end by 8 bases, with 23 bases between. This CDR3 is 16 amino acids long. Germline CDR1 reads MDHEN; CDR2 reads SYDVKM. This clonotype was detected a few times. Its target is unknown. Then a second PCR, running about 7 to 11 cycles, was carried out with a sample-barcoded 5' primer and a J-beta primer mix. TCRdb processed the 5' RACE reads anew with MiXCR; each CDR3 protein has one entry. This sample yields around 1,700,000 distinct CDR3 sequences, of which approximately 30% are seen a single time; 7.7% belongs to the top ten. Material: blood. The receptor comes from a woman aged 25-40 years in good health. The chain is built from TRBV28 and TRBJ2-5; D perhaps matches TRBD1 (6 bases). This chain's CDR3 is CASSSTGLAQVDTQYF. For the CDR3, the DNA is TGTGCCAGCAGTTCGACAGGCCTTGCCCAAGTAGACACCCAGTACTTC.